The clone carrying this T cell receptor beta chain was picked up many times. What it binds is unknown. Original methodology: Between-group CDR3 differences, defined by clinicopathological status, yielded a distant-metastasis classifier for papillary thyroid cancer. TCRdb re-clonotyped the PCR reads through MiXCR. These V and J calls rely on TCRdb rather than the paper's analysis. The sample has nearly 15,000 clones; under 25% are singletons. The entry originates in a study of metastatic and nonmetastatic thyroid tumors. At the level of the study: Repertoire comparisons spanned blood and tumor or nodule tissue from malignant and benign thyroid patients.

Whole-study results and caveats: Versus benign nodules, malignant thyroid tumors reportedly had significantly higher TCR beta diversity, in blood and tumor.

Patients were all untreated before their thyroid surgery. The sequence was obtained from a female donor with papillary thyroid cancer or a benign thyroid nodule (not recorded which). Some clones in this sample may be carry-over from other donors' samples. Sequencing input: blood.

The CDR3 sequence: CSARDPSGSTDTQYF. CDR3 in DNA: TGCAGTGCTAGAGATCCCAGCGGGAGCACAGATACGCAGTATTTT. V and J are TRBV20-1 and TRBJ2-3; the D gene is possibly TRBD2 (6 bases). The length of the CDR3 is 15 residues. Deletions cut 0 bases from V and 0 bases from J, with 10 bases between. Germline V gene sequence: CDR1 DFQATT, CDR2 SNEGSKA (reference sequence).